These T cell receptor beta chains were read from a single sample in a study of T cell repertoires in aging, cancer and after chemotherapy. Each CDR3 protein gets one entry after TCRdb re-called the multiplex PCR reads with MiXCR. The sample shows over a thousand distinct CDR3 sequences, approximately 21% of them seen only once. What was sequenced was blood. The receptors derive from a human donor with a solid tumor. CDR3s include the opening cysteine and the closing phenylalanine or tryptophan. D genes are given only for firm matches. Clone size is not always given. Where it is, it says once, few, many or a class for expanded clones.

>TRBJ2-2|few|TRBD2|TRBV27
TGTGCCAGCAGTTTAAGGGTAGCGGGAGAGGCCGGGGAGCTGTTTTTT
CASSLRVAGEAGELFF
>TRBJ2-5|NA|NA|TRBV20-1
TGCAGTGCTAGGGCCTCGGCGACCCAGTACTTC
CSARASATQYF
>TRBJ2-7|NA|TRBD2|TRBV18
TGTGCCAGCTCGCAGACTAGCGGGAGAGGATACGAGCAGTACTTC
CASSQTSGRGYEQYF
>TRBJ2-7|NA|NA|TRBV14
TGTGCCAGCAGCCAAGAGAGGTATCCCTACGAGCAGTACTTC
CASSQERYPYEQYF
>TRBJ2-3|NA|NA|TRBV10-1
TGCGCCAGCAGTGAGTCGCTAGCAGGGGGCACAGATACGCAGTATTTT
CASSESLAGGTDTQYF
>TRBJ2-3|medium-sized|TRBD1|TRBV19
TGTGCCAGTAGTGGGGGACAGTTCACAGATACGCAGTATTTT
CASSGGQFTDTQYF
>TRBJ2-1|medium-sized|TRBD1|TRBV19
TGTGCCAGTACCATCCAGGGGGAGAACAATGAGCAGTTCTTC
CASTIQGENNEQFF
>TRBJ2-3|medium-sized|TRBD2|TRBV19
TGTGCCAGTAACATAGCGGGAGGGCCAGATACGCAGTATTTT
CASNIAGGPDTQYF
>TRBJ2-5|NA|TRBD2|TRBV9
TGTGCCAGCAGCCCCCGTCGGGGGGGCCCTCTAGCAGAGACCCAGTACTTC
CASSPRRGGPLAETQYF
>TRBJ2-3|NA|TRBD1|TRBV13
TGTGCCAGCAGCTGGACCGACAGGGTAGCAGATACGCAGTATTTT
CASSWTDRVADTQYF
>TRBJ2-7|medium-sized|NA|TRBV19
TGTGCCAGTAGTATAGCACTCGACAGTTCCTACGAGCAGTACTTC
CASSIALDSSYEQYF
>TRBJ2-3|large|TRBD1|TRBV28
TGTGCCAGCAGTTCCATACAGGGGGGTGTAAATACGCAGTATTTT
CASSSIQGGVNTQYF
>TRBJ2-2|NA|TRBD1|TRBV7-2
TGTGCCAGCAGCTACGGGACAGGGGACACCGGGGAGCTGTTTTTT
CASSYGTGDTGELFF
>TRBJ1-1|NA|NA|TRBV15
TGTGCCAGCAGTTTATCCGGGAGCACTGAAGCTTTCTTT
CASSLSGSTEAFF
>TRBJ2-1|medium-sized|NA|TRBV7-9
TGTGCCAGCAGGACGGGAGGGGGCTCCAATGAGCAGTTCTTC
CASRTGGGSNEQFF
>TRBJ2-2|few|NA|TRBV18
TGTGCCAGCTCACCACCGTTTGAGGGCCCGGCCACCGGGGAGCTGTTTTTT
CASSPPFEGPATGELFF
>TRBJ1-6|medium-sized|TRBD1|TRBV6-1
TGTGCCAGCAGTGAAAGAGGGGGCAGGGGCAATTCACCCCTCCACTTT
CASSERGGRGNSPLHF
>TRBJ1-3|large|NA|TRBV12-3/TRBV12-4
TGTGCCAGCAGTCGGACAGAGGGAGCTGGAAACACCATATATTTT
CASSRTEGAGNTIYF
>TRBJ2-4|few|TRBD1|TRBV5-6
TGTGCCAGCAGCTTGGCCCAGTCGGGACAGGGGGCATTCGCGGCCAAAAACATTCAGTACTTC
CASSLAQSGQGAFAAKNIQYF
>TRBJ2-1|NA|NA|TRBV4-2
TGTGCCAGCAGCCAGGACTCTGGAGCAGAGCAGTTCTTC
CASSQDSGAEQFF
>TRBJ2-1|few|TRBD2|TRBV20-1
TGCAGTGCTAGAGCTTGGGGGCGGGAGGGCCCCTACAATGAGCAGTTCTTC
CSARAWGREGPYNEQFF
>TRBJ2-3|medium-sized|NA|TRBV30
TGTGCCTGGGGTTACACAGATACGCAGTATTTT
CAWGYTDTQYF
>TRBJ2-7|NA|TRBD1|TRBV7-9
TGTGCCAGCAGCTCCGACAGGGGCGAGCAGTACTTC
CASSSDRGEQYF
>TRBJ1-4|NA|NA|TRBV7-9
TGTGCCAGCAGCGACGGACAGTTTGCAACTAATGAAAAACTGTTTTTT
CASSDGQFATNEKLFF
>TRBJ2-3|few|NA|TRBV7-2
TGTGCCAGCAAGGATGTGGGGAGTCCGGATACGCAGTATTTT
CASKDVGSPDTQYF
>TRBJ1-5|NA|TRBD1|TRBV19
TGTGCCAGTAGTACCCAAGGACAGGGGGATAGCAATCAGCCCCAGCATTTT
CASSTQGQGDSNQPQHF
>TRBJ1-5|few|NA|TRBV6-5
TGTGCCAGCAGTTTTTTACAGGATTATAGCAATCAGCCCCAGCATTTT
CASSFLQDYSNQPQHF
>TRBJ2-3|NA|TRBD2|TRBV7-9
TGTGCCAGCAGCAGAACTCGGGGGGACACAGATACGCAGTATTTT
CASSRTRGDTDTQYF
>TRBJ1-6|few|TRBD1|TRBV25-1
TGTGCCAGCAGTCCCTTCGGACAGGGCAATTCACCCCTCCACTTT
CASSPFGQGNSPLHF
>TRBJ2-5|NA|TRBD2|TRBV7-2
TGTGCCAGCAGCTTAGAGCTAGCGGGGTCAGAGACCCAGTACTTC
CASSLELAGSETQYF
>TRBJ2-1|medium-sized|TRBD2|TRBV19
TGTGCCACCCGGGGGGGTTACAATGAGCAGTTCTTC
CATRGGYNEQFF
>TRBJ2-7|NA|NA|TRBV4-3
TGCGTCAGCAGCCAAGATACAGGGAGCTACGAGCAGTACTTC
CVSSQDTGSYEQYF
>TRBJ2-3|NA|TRBD2|TRBV7-6
TGTGCCAGCAGCACCGACGCAGCGGGGGGTATTGCCACAGATACGCAGTATTTT
CASSTDAAGGIATDTQYF
>TRBJ1-1|NA|NA|TRBV7-9
TGTGCCAGCAGCTTACCAGGTCCGGGTAGAAACACTGAAGCTCTCTTT
CASSLPGPGRNTEALF
>TRBJ2-2|once|TRBD2|TRBV6-1
TGTACCAGCAGTGAACTAGCGGGAGGCACCGGGGAGCTGTTTTTT
CTSSELAGGTGELFF
>TRBJ1-5|few|TRBD1|TRBV10-3
TGTGCCATCAGCGAGACAGGGGAAAGCAATCAGCCCCAGCATTTT
CAISETGESNQPQHF
>TRBJ1-6|few|NA|TRBV18
TGTGCCAGCTCACCACCTCTAAGTGGACGGAATTCACCCCTCCACTTT
CASSPPLSGRNSPLHF
>TRBJ2-2|NA|NA|TRBV11-2
TGTGCCAGCAGCTGGGGACACATGGGCGGGGAGCTGTTTTTT
CASSWGHMGGELFF
>TRBJ2-7|medium-sized|NA|TRBV7-6
TGTGCCAGCAGCTTACAAGACGAGCAGTACTTC
CASSLQDEQYF
>TRBJ1-2|NA|NA|TRBV20-1
TGCAGTGCCCTTGCGTCTCTCAGTAACTATGGCTACACCTTC
CSALASLSNYGYTF
>TRBJ1-1|NA|NA|TRBV6-5
TGTGCCAGCAGTGAAGCGAGGAGGCGGGCTTACACTGAAGCTTTCTTT
CASSEARRRAYTEAFF
>TRBJ2-3|medium-sized|NA|TRBV12-3/TRBV12-4
TGTGCCAGCAGCCCAGGGGTCAGCACAGATACGCAGTATTTT
CASSPGVSTDTQYF